The T cell receptor (beta chain) under discussion was sequenced for a study of response to subunit inactivated influenza vaccine listed by TCRdb under 2018. Regarding the complete study: Deep quantitative T cell receptor repertoire profiling was used in the study to track responses to a trivalent subunit inactivated influenza vaccine. The study at large found these results: It was suggested by the authors that each seasonal influenza vaccination may recruit only a limited number of new T cells.

Libraries came from RT-PCR. Sequencing instrument: Illumina HiSeq 2500. TCRdb itself trimmed the public reads at Q25 with fastp, ran MiXCR and retained productive beta chains. Merged by CDR3 protein, the rows form single entries marked with the most common genes and DNA. The sample includes around 490,000 distinct CDR3 sequences, with about 8% observed a single time. The top ten hold approximately 12% of the sample. This clonotype was detected only a few times. Its antigen is not yet known. The input lacks base qualities; no much larger clone sits a single base away. Based on the germline V gene, the CDR1 and CDR2 sequences are SGHTA and FQGNSA. The V end loses 5 bases and the J end loses 5 bases, and a stretch of 9 bases separates them. The CDR3 contains 12 residues, cysteine and phenylalanine counted. The read is trimmed to its CDR3 DNA, 36 bases read in frame from base 1.

The TCR originated in a man between 50 and 69 years old who received an inactivated influenza vaccine. Donor details come from another sample of the same person, matched by shared clones. The sample was PBMCs from blood, taken 23 months after vaccination. Rearrangement joined TRBV7-2 to TRBJ1-2, with the D segment identity uncertain. The bases are TGTGCCAGCAGCCGAAGCTTTTATGGCTACACCTTC. Translated, it reads CASSRSFYGYTF.